Listed below are T cell receptor beta chains from one sample, sequenced in a study of blood T cells in healthy people across ages. MiXCR was run by TCRdb on the 5' RACE reads, yielding one entry per CDR3 protein. The table includes 650,000 to 700,000 distinct CDR3 sequences, approximately 31% detected once. Sequencing was carried out using blood. These receptors were taken from a woman of 80 years or more in good health. The CDR3 runs from the conserved cysteine through the conserved F or W. The D gene is left open where the match is weak. Size tells how often a clone was seen (once, few, many) or the class of an expanded clone, and some rows leave it out.

>TRBD1|15|few|TRBJ2-7|TRBV30
TGTGCCTGGACTATTAAGGGGGCAAGCTCCTACGAGCAGTACTTC
CAWTIKGASSYEQYF
>-|17|few|TRBJ2-2|TRBV7-2
TGTGCCAGCAGCCAGGGAGGACAGACTTTGCGTGCCGGGGAGCTGTTTTTT
CASSQGGQTLRAGELFF
>TRBD1|14|many|TRBJ2-5|TRBV19
TGTGCCAGTAATGACGGGACAGTTCGCGAGACCCAGTACTTC
CASNDGTVRETQYF
>-|13|-|TRBJ1-4|TRBV12-3/TRBV12-4
TGTGCCAGCAGCCTGCATTCGGGAGAAAAACTGTTTTTT
CASSLHSGEKLFF
>-|16|many|TRBJ2-1|TRBV6-4
TGTGCCAGCAGTCAGACAGAGTTCGATCCTTACAATGAGCAGTTCTTC
CASSQTEFDPYNEQFF
>TRBD1|16|many|TRBJ2-1|TRBV29-1
TGCAGCGTTGAAAGGATGGACGGGACAGGGTTTAATGAGCAGTTCTTC
CSVERMDGTGFNEQFF
>-|15|-|TRBJ1-2|TRBV5-6
TGTGCCAGCAGCTTGGCCGGGCCGACATGGTATGGCTACACCTTC
CASSLAGPTWYGYTF
>TRBD1|15|many|TRBJ2-7|TRBV5-1
TGCGCCAGCAGCCATACAGGGGGTAGTCCCTACGAGCAGTACTTC
CASSHTGGSPYEQYF
>-|13|few|TRBJ2-1|TRBV7-3
TGTGCCAGCAGGGCCGGGTATAGCAATGAGCAGTTCTTC
CASRAGYSNEQFF
>-|16|-|TRBJ1-2|TRBV5-1
TGCGCCAGCAGCTCCGAGGTAGGGGGAGGCTTTTATGGCTACACCTTC
CASSSEVGGGFYGYTF
>-|17|-|TRBJ1-6|TRBV4-1
TGCGCCAGCAGCCAGGTGCAGGGGTTGTCCTATAATTCACCCCTCCACTTT
CASSQVQGLSYNSPLHF
>TRBD1|15|-|TRBJ1-5|TRBV19
TGTGCCAGTAGTAATACAGGGGGCGAGCTTCAGCCCCAGCATTTT
CASSNTGGELQPQHF
>-|17|many|TRBJ2-3|TRBV7-8
TGTGCCAGCAGCTTAGCTTTGACGGGGGTTAGCACAGATACGCAGTATTTT
CASSLALTGVSTDTQYF
>-|15|-|TRBJ2-3|TRBV5-1
TGCGCCAGCAGCTACGACGACTCTAGCACAGATACGCAGTATTTT
CASSYDDSSTDTQYF
>-|14|few|TRBJ1-1|TRBV6-5
TGTGCCAGCAGCCCCGAACAGGGATACACTGAAGCTTTCTTT
CASSPEQGYTEAFF
>TRBD1|15|-|TRBJ1-2|TRBV4-3
TGCGCCAGCAGCCAAGATGGGGACAGTCGATATGGCTACACCTTC
CASSQDGDSRYGYTF
>-|13|many|TRBJ1-2|TRBV5-5
TGTGCCAGCAGCTTGGAAAGGGAAACTGGCTACACCTTC
CASSLERETGYTF
>-|16|-|TRBJ2-3|TRBV7-2
TGTGCCAGCAGCTTAGATTGGATAGCTAGCACAGATACGCAGTATTTT
CASSLDWIASTDTQYF
>TRBD1|18|few|TRBJ1-1|TRBV5-1
TGCGCCAGCAGCTTGGCCAGACAGGGGAAATCTATGAACACTGAAGCTTTCTTT
CASSLARQGKSMNTEAFF
>-|12|many|TRBJ2-1|TRBV6-1
TGTGCCAGCAGGCTAGGGAGGAATGAGCAGTTCTTC
CASRLGRNEQFF
>TRBD2|16|-|TRBJ2-3|TRBV12-3/TRBV12-4
TGTGCCAGCAGTTTATACGGGGGGAGTAGCACAGATACGCAGGATTTT
CASSLYGGSSTDTQDF
>-|15|many|TRBJ2-1|TRBV9
TGTGCCAGCAGCGTAAAAGCGGGCGAGGGGATTGAGCAGTTCTTC
CASSVKAGEGIEQFF
>TRBD1|18|few|TRBJ1-5|TRBV6-2/TRBV6-3
TGTGCCAGCAGTTACGTGAGACAGGGGGCCCGGTGGAATCAGCCCCAGCATTTT
CASSYVRQGARWNQPQHF
>-|14|few|TRBJ2-7|TRBV29-1
TGCAGCGTCCAACTCCGCCTAGCGAGCTACGAGCAGTACTTC
CSVQLRLASYEQYF
>-|15|-|TRBJ2-7|TRBV5-1
TGCGCCAGCAGCCCGGGGGATTTCGGGTCCTACGAGCAGTACTTC
CASSPGDFGSYEQYF
>-|15|many|TRBJ1-1|TRBV2
TGTGCCAGCAGAAAAGAATTGGGTTACGGCACTGAAGCTTTCTTT
CASRKELGYGTEAFF
>-|15|many|TRBJ1-1|TRBV7-2
TGTGCCAGCAGCTTAACCCCGGGTGGGGGGACTGAAGCTTTCTTT
CASSLTPGGGTEAFF
>TRBD2|15|-|TRBJ2-1|TRBV29-1
TGCAGCGTTGAGAGCGGGAGGGAAATAGACAATGAGCAGTTCTTC
CSVESGREIDNEQFF
>-|16|few|TRBJ2-3|TRBV20-1
TGCAGTGCTAAAGATACAGGAGTCTACAGCACAGATACGCAGTATTTT
CSAKDTGVYSTDTQYF
>-|15|-|TRBJ2-3|TRBV7-2
TGTGCCAGCAGCTTTACTTGGCGGGATACAGATACGCAGTATTTT
CASSFTWRDTDTQYF
>-|12|-|TRBJ1-1|TRBV14
TGTGCCAGCAGCCAGTTACCGACTGAAGCTTTCTTT
CASSQLPTEAFF
>-|15|-|TRBJ2-3|TRBV7-6
TGTGCCAGCAGCTTCGGGCAGTCTAGTACAGATACGCAGTGTTTT
CASSFGQSSTDTQCF